A single sample is the source of the 9 T cell receptor beta chains below, sequenced in a study of blood T cell repertoires in COVID-19. Profiled with immunoSEQ multiplex PCR; TCRdb holds only in-frame clones, not every one. The data contain hundreds of thousands of clones, 70% to 90% of them seen just once; the ten biggest clones take up 2.1%. The sample comprised peripheral blood. The receptors were sampled from a woman aged 25 to 39 who had recovered from COVID-19.

The V gene is TRBV27, the J gene TRBJ1-2; D not resolved. Germline CDR1 and CDR2: MNHEY and SMNVEV (reference sequence). Trimming pared 3 bases from V and 2 bases from J, leaving 7 bases between. There are 13 residues in the CDR3. The CDR3 DNA sequence: TGTGCCAGCAGTTTTTCCGGGAACTATGGCTACACCTTC. Amino acid sequence: CASSFSGNYGYTF.

In its sample, this clone was seen once. The J gene is TRBJ2-5, the V gene TRBV5-6, with TRBD1 matching 9 bases. J lost 6 bases, V lost 4 bases, and 7 bases had no gene match. Per the germline V gene, CDR1 is SGHDT and CDR2 is YYEEEE. There are 14 residues in the CDR3. The CDR3 nucleotides read TGTGCCAGCAGCGACTGGGGGACAGGGCAGACCCAGTACTTC. Its translation: CASSDWGTGQTQYF. The whole variable domain, filled in from reference TRBV5-6 and TRBJ2-5, reads DAGVTQSPTHLIKTRGQQVTLRCSPKSGHDTVSWYQQALGQGPQFIFQYYEEEERQRGNFPDRFSGHQFPNYSSELNVNALLLGDSALYLCASSDWGTGQTQYFGPGTRLLVL.

Written as DNA, the CDR3 is TGTGCCAGCAGTCCTGATGGGCACCCGAACACTGAAGCTTTCTTT. It specifies CASSPDGHPNTEAFF. The gene calls are TRBV27 and TRBJ1-1; D is uncertain. The CDR3 runs 15 residues. Looked up from germline, CDR1 is MNHEY and CDR2 is SMNVEV (reference sequence). Trimming shortened V by 5 bases and J by 1 base, and 14 bases separated the two germline ends.

The CDR3 sequence is CASSTGTSGSGEQYF. CDR3 sequence (DNA): TGTGCCAGCAGCACCGGGACTAGCGGGAGTGGCGAGCAGTACTTC. The chain uses TRBV5-4 and TRBJ2-7, with 14 bases matching TRBD2. Germline V lookup: CDR1 SGHNT, CDR2 YYREEE (reference sequence). The CDR3 totals 15 residues. After removal of 4 bases from V and 6 bases from J, the junction contained 6 bases not matched to a gene.

This chain links TRBV27 with TRBJ2-3, with 9 bases fitting TRBD2. J was trimmed by 4 bases and V by 3 bases; bases with no gene match: 5. The CDR3 covers 15 residues. Germline CDR1 MNHEY, CDR2 SMNVEV (reference sequence). CDR3 in DNA: TGTGCCAGCAGTTTGCTAGCGGGGCCCCCAGATACGCAGTATTTT. The encoded protein is CASSLLAGPPDTQYF.

This clone occurred once. This sequence joins TRBV11-2 and TRBJ1-6; D is unclear. The CDR3 spans 15 residues. V was cut by 5 bases and J by 4 bases, with 12 bases left in between. CDR1 and CDR2 (germline): SGHAT, FQNNGV. This CDR3 is CASSPFPVYNSPLHF. CDR3 bases: TGTGCCAGCAGCCCCTTTCCCGTGTATAATTCACCCCTCCACTTT.

This chain connects TRBV19 to TRBJ2-1, with D uncertain. The CDR3 contains 11 residues. Germline CDR1 is LNHDA and CDR2 is SQIVND (reference sequence). Trimming removed 6 bases from V and 8 bases from J, with 8 bases in between. The CDR3 region has the DNA TGTGCCAGTAGAGACTTCTATGAGCAGTTCTTC. Protein product: CASRDFYEQFF. Using reference TRBV19 and TRBJ2-1 for the parts outside the CDR3, the full variable domain is DGGITQSPKYLFRKEGQNVTLSCEQNLNHDAMYWYRQDPGQGLRLIYYSQIVNDFQKGDIAEGYSVSREKKESFPLTVTSAQKNPTAFYLCASRDFYEQFFGPGTRLTVL.

The chain joins TRBV11-2 to TRBJ1-1; 7 bases are shared with TRBD1. Trimming took 3 bases from V and 6 from J; bases not matched to a gene: 7. This CDR3 comprises 14 residues. Germline V gene data show CDR1 as SGHAT and CDR2 as FQNNGV. CDR3 loop: CASSFGTAGAEAFF. DNA for the CDR3: TGTGCCAGCAGCTTCGGGACAGCCGGGGCTGAAGCTTTCTTT.

The chain employs TRBV19 and TRBJ2-7, with TRBD1 matching 7 bases. The junction had 8 bases not matched to a gene; V was cut back by 6 bases and J by 3 bases. The germline V gene has CDR1 LNHDA and CDR2 SQIVND (reference sequence). The CDR3 totals 14 residues. The CDR3 loop is CASSRTGNIYEQYF. Written as DNA, the CDR3 is TGTGCCAGTAGCAGGACAGGCAACATCTACGAGCAGTACTTC. Filled out from reference TRBV19 and TRBJ2-7, the complete variable domain reads DGGITQSPKYLFRKEGQNVTLSCEQNLNHDAMYWYRQDPGQGLRLIYYSQIVNDFQKGDIAEGYSVSREKKESFPLTVTSAQKNPTAFYLCASSRTGNIYEQYFGPGTRLTVT.